Listed below are T cell receptor beta chains from one sample, sequenced in a study of cytomegalovirus exposure and HLA in healthy donors. Assay used: immunoSEQ multiplex PCR; TCRdb lists only in-frame clones, some missing. The sample carries 140,000 to 150,000 clones, 82% recorded once. The specimen sequenced was PBMCs. The receptors come from a woman aged 55-69 years in good health and CMV-seropositive. CDR3s leave out the opening cysteine and the closing phenylalanine or tryptophan.

V gene,J gene,CDR3 length,CDR3 protein
TRBV29-1,TRBJ2-4,14,SVAMGTGLAKNIQY
TRBV30,TRBJ2-7,14,AWSTPPGGRPLEQY
TRBV4-1,TRBJ1-4,14,ASSQTRQVGSEKLF
TRBV29-1,TRBJ2-3,12,SARTSGSADTQY
TRBV4-2,TRBJ2-7,13,ASSPRLAGVYEQH
TRBV28,TRBJ1-3,14,ASSSPGQADGNTIY
TRBV30,TRBJ1-2,11,AWSFRISGGYT
TRBV9,TRBJ2-2,15,ASSGASGPSNTGELF
TRBV30,TRBJ1-2,12,AWSVLGGNYGYT
TRBV29-1,TRBJ2-1,11,SVAQLTYNERF
TRBV27,TRBJ2-7,15,ASSPLRGAGGLYEQY
TRBV5-1,TRBJ2-1,15,ASSRDSSGRASDEQF
TRBV5-1,TRBJ2-5,12,ASSFPEGWETQY
TRBV28,TRBJ2-7,13,ASSLLAGLAYEQY
TRBV27,TRBJ2-1,9,ASNRGNEQF
TRBV15,TRBJ1-2,11,ATSRDRRDGYT
TRBV30,TRBJ2-3,12,AWSRTKAGDTQY
TRBV7-2,.,11,ASSLGRVYEQY
TRBV10-3,TRBJ2-7,12,AISDPDRAYEQY
TRBV7-2,TRBJ1-4,12,ASSLGSANEKLF
TRBV2,TRBJ2-1,16,ASTPGASGTSSYNEQF
TRBV5-1,TRBJ2-1,13,ASSLGTSSYNEQF
TRBV5-8,TRBJ2-1,15,ASSLVPRTRSYNEQF
TRBV28,TRBJ1-4,13,ASSLPQGGREKLF
TRBV20-1,TRBJ1-2,8,SADTDGYT
TRBV9,TRBJ2-5,12,ASSPVAGVETQY
TRBV10-3,TRBJ1-5,15,AISESGGFGSNQPQH
TRBV6-6,TRBJ2-3,13,ASSSGDRVTDTQY
TRBV11-2,TRBJ1-3,13,ASSPRDRGLDTIY
TRBV20-1,TRBJ1-2,9,SAPGLYGYT
TRBV4-2,TRBJ2-7,16,ASSQDWLAGGRTGEQY
TRBV5-5,TRBJ2-2,13,ASSPPGGDTGELF
TRBV15,.,13,ATSREPGLAYEQY
TRBV5-4,TRBJ2-1,14,ASSLGPLKGYNEQF
TRBV5-3,TRBJ2-7,11,ARSGLRSYEQY
TRBV6-1,TRBJ1-5,13,ASSEGGVSNQPQH
TRBV9,TRBJ2-5,12,ASSVGPREETQY
TRBV28,TRBJ2-1,10,ASSSRSSGQF
TRBV7-9,TRBJ2-1,14,ASSLVREGSYNEQF
TRBV6-5,TRBJ1-3,12,ASSYGGSGNTIY
TRBV27,TRBJ1-4,13,ASSFSAGVNEKLF
TRBV19,TRBJ1-5,12,ASTLGGGTQPQH
TRBV2,TRBJ2-7,11,ASSFGTRDEQY
TRBV29-1,TRBJ1-2,13,SDPHPTSRYYGYT
TRBV11-2,TRBJ2-2,12,ASSLQGNTGELF
TRBV15,.,16,ATSRSPGTGDYGYEQY
TRBV30,TRBJ1-4,12,AWSVPGFNEKLF
TRBV27,.,12,ASSLGDRAYEQY
TRBV6-5,.,9,ASSDSYEQY
TRBV25-1,TRBJ1-4,11,ASSAVRNEKLF
TRBV10-3,TRBJ2-5,11,ATWTPGKETQY
TRBV19,TRBJ2-3,16,ASTRRASGATGTDTQY
TRBV6-5,.,12,ASSKDISSYEQY